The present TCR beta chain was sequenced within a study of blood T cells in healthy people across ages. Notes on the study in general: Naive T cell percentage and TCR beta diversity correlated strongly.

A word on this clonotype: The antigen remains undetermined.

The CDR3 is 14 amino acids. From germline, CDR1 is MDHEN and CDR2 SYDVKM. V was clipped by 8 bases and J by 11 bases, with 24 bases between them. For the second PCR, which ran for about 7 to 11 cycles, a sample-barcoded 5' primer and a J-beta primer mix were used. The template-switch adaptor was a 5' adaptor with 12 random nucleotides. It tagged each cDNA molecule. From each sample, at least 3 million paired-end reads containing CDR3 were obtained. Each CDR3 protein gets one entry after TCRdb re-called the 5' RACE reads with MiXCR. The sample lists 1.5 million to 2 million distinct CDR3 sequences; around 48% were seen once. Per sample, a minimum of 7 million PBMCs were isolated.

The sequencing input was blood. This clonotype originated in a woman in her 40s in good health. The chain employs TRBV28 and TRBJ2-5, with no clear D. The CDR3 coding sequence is TGTGCCAGCGGTTATTTGACATCCTACAATGAGCAGTACTTC. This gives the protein CASGYLTSYNEQYF.